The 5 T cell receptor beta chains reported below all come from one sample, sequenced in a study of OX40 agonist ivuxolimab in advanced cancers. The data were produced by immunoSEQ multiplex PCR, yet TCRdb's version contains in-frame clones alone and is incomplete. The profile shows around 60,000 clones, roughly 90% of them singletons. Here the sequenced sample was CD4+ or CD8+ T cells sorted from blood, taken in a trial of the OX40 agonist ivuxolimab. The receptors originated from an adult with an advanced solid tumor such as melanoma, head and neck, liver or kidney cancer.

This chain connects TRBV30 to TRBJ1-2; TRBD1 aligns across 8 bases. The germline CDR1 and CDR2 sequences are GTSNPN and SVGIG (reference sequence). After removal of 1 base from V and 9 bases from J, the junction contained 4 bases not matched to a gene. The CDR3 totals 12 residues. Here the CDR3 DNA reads TGTGCCTGGAGTGCCGGACAGGGAAGCTACACCTTC. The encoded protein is CAWSAGQGSYTF.

This chain's CDR3 is CASSSQDRLLPSYGYTF. In DNA, the CDR3 is TGTGCCAGCAGCTCACAGGACAGACTCTTACCCAGTTATGGCTACACCTTC. The genes are TRBV7-9 and TRBJ1-2; D may be TRBD1 (6 bases). The CDR3 totals 17 residues. From germline, CDR1 is SEHNR and CDR2 FQNEAQ (reference sequence). Trimming pared 4 bases from V and 5 bases from J, leaving 23 bases between.

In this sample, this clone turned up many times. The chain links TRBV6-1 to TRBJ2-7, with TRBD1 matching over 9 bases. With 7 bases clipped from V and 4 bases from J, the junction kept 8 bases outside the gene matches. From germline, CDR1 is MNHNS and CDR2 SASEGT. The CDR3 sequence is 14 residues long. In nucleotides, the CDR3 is TGTGCCAGCACCTTCCCGGGACAGGGATACGAGCAGTACTTC. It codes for CASTFPGQGYEQYF.

CDR3 sequence (DNA): TGTGCCAGCAGTCGACAGGGGGAGTTAGAAGCTTTCTTT. Its protein product is CASSRQGELEAFF. The chain uses TRBV2 and TRBJ1-1; 9 bases agree with TRBD1. Germline assignment: CDR1 SNHLY and CDR2 FYNNEI. Germline trimming cut 5 bases from V and 8 bases from J; bases unmatched to any gene: 6. The length of the CDR3 is 13 residues.

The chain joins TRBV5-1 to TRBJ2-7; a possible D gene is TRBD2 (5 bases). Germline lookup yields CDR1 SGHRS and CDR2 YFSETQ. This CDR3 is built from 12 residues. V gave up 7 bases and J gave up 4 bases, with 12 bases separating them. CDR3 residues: CASGSSLYEQYF. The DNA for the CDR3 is TGCGCCAGCGGGAGTTCGCTGTACGAGCAGTACTTC.